The 27 T cell receptor beta chains in this list originate from one sample, sequenced in a study of T cells after yellow fever vaccination. TCRdb passed the 5' RACE reads through MiXCR, listing each CDR3 protein once. Among some 240,000 distinct CDR3 sequences listed, more than 3.5% were seen once. The material sequenced was PBMCs, taken 15 days after the yellow fever booster vaccination. Receptors originate from a man aged 18 to 35 who received the YFV17D yellow fever vaccine.

This clonotype was seen ten or more times. V is TRBV20-1 and J is TRBJ2-1; unclear D gene. V was clipped by 1 base and J by 5 bases, with 9 bases between them. This CDR3 has 13 amino acids. Germline V gene sequence: CDR1 DFQATT, CDR2 SNEGSKA (reference sequence). For the CDR3, the DNA is TGCAGTGCTAGAGGCTGGACCGACAATGAGCAGTTCTTC. It codes for CSARGWTDNEQFF.

This clonotype showed up many times. The V call is TRBV12-5, the J call TRBJ1-2, with D possibly matching TRBD1 (5 bases). The CDR3 length is 16 residues. Germline V lookup: CDR1 LGHNT, CDR2 FRNRAP. Trimming cost V 1 base and J 5 bases, with 17 bases left between them. CDR3 bases: TGTGCTAGTGGTTTGGATTGGGGGACCCCCATTTATGGCTACACCTTC. It specifies CASGLDWGTPIYGYTF.

This clonotype was picked up many times. The rearrangement joins TRBV12-3 or TRBV12-4 to TRBJ1-1, with D perhaps TRBD1 (5 bases). Trimming removed 3 bases from V and 8 bases from J, with 16 bases in between. CDR3 length equals 14 residues. CDR3 residues: CASSFGDRGREAFF. CDR3 DNA: TGTGCCAGCAGTTTTGGCGACAGAGGAAGGGAAGCTTTCTTT.

As regards this clonotype: Since a much larger clone is just one base distant, this may be a read error. Because the CDR3's place on the DNA is in doubt, the DNA is left out and the CDR3 is given as listed by TCRdb. The chain joins TRBV5-1 to TRBJ2-2. Including both end residues, the CDR3 is 15 amino acids long. CDR1 is SGHRS and CDR2 is YFSETQ in the germline V gene. The CDR3 reads CASSPVGFGTGEQFF.

This clonotype was counted ten times or more. The chain links TRBV28 to TRBJ2-1; 9 bases agree with TRBD1. CDR3 length: 15 amino acids. Trimming took 3 bases from V and 10 from J; bases not matched to a gene: 10. Per the germline V gene, CDR1 is MDHEN and CDR2 is SYDVKM. CDR3 bases: TGTGCCAGCAGTTTGACCTACAGGGGGCCGGGAGAGCAGTTCTTC. Protein: CASSLTYRGPGEQFF.

On this clonotype: A much larger clone sits a single nucleotide away, making a read error possible. The chain employs TRBV11-1 and TRBJ2-1; unclear D gene. The CDR3 covers 14 residues. Germline CDR1 SGHAT, CDR2 FQDESV (reference sequence). This chain's CDR3 is CASSLAQPANELFF. The CDR3 nucleotides are TGTGCCAGCAGCTTAGCCCAACCCGCGAATGAGCTGTTCTTC.

This clonotype was observed at least ten times. The chain employs TRBV12-3 or TRBV12-4 and TRBJ1-3, with unresolved D. Deletions cut 5 bases from V and 2 bases from J, with 16 bases between. This CDR3 spans 16 amino acids. CDR3 sequence reads: CASSPAPGKAGNTIYF. DNA of the CDR3: TGTGCCAGCAGTCCAGCCCCGGGGAAAGCTGGAAACACCATATATTTT.

This clonotype was detected many times. The chain carries TRBV7-2 and TRBJ2-2; the D gene could be TRBD1 or TRBD2 (5 bases each). V lost 3 bases and J lost 9, with 23 bases in between. From germline, CDR1 is SGHTA and CDR2 FQGNSA. This CDR3 contains 17 residues. In nucleotides, the CDR3 is TGTGCCAGCAGCTTCGACCAGGGACGGGCGAACGGCCGGGAGCTGTTTTTT. Translating it yields CASSFDQGRANGRELFF.

This clonotype was counted many times. The chain couples TRBV5-6 to TRBJ2-5, with TRBD1 identical over 7 bases. V shed 2 bases, J shed 10 bases, and the junction held 5 bases outside the gene matches. This CDR3 is built from 12 residues. From germline, CDR1 is SGHDT and CDR2 YYEEEE. The CDR3, as DNA: TGTGCCAGCAGCTTAAACAGGGGTGACCAGTACTTC. Translating it yields CASSLNRGDQYF. Combining the CDR3 with reference TRBV5-6 and TRBJ2-5 gives the whole variable domain DAGVTQSPTHLIKTRGQQVTLRCSPKSGHDTVSWYQQALGQGPQFIFQYYEEEERQRGNFPDRFSGHQFPNYSSELNVNALLLGDSALYLCASSLNRGDQYFGPGTRLLVL.

This clonotype was counted at least ten times. This rearrangement joins TRBV7-6 to TRBJ2-2, with D perhaps TRBD1 (6 bases). This CDR3 comprises 16 residues. Deletions cut 2 bases from V and 6 bases from J, with 16 bases between. Germline V gene lookup returns CDR1 SGHVS and CDR2 FNYEAQ. The CDR3 protein is CASSLNIGDTAGELFF. The CDR3 DNA is TGTGCCAGCAGCTTAAATATTGGGGACACGGCCGGGGAGCTGTTTTTT.

This clonotype has ten or more counts. The chain uses TRBV29-1 and TRBJ1-5; 8 bases agree with TRBD1. The CDR3 totals 13 residues. The germline gives CDR1 SQVTM, CDR2 ANQGSEA. V lost 7 bases to trimming and J lost 2 bases; unmatched junction nucleotides: 4. The CDR3 region is CSALTGGNQPQHF. The CDR3 bases are TGCAGCGCACTGACAGGGGGCAATCAGCCCCAGCATTTT.

This clonotype was detected many times. V usage is TRBV5-1 and J usage is TRBJ2-5; D call uncertain. Trimming took 0 bases from V and 6 from J, leaving 12 bases between them. The CDR3 is 14 residues long. In germline, CDR1 is SGHRS, CDR2 YFSETQ. Written as DNA, the CDR3 is TGCGCCAGCAGCTTGGGCGCTGGGTTGAAGACCCAGTACTTC. It codes for CASSLGAGLKTQYF.

This clonotype was seen more than once but under ten times. This chain joins TRBV7-6 and TRBJ2-5; tentatively, D is TRBD1 or TRBD2 (6 bases each). The ends were cut back, 4 bases at V and 2 bases at J, with 14 bases in the middle. The CDR3 sequence is 15 residues long. The germline gives CDR1 SGHVS, CDR2 FNYEAQ. CDR3: CASSYGGGGQETQYF. For the CDR3, the DNA is TGTGCCAGCAGCTACGGTGGAGGGGGACAAGAGACCCAGTACTTC.

In its sample, this clonotype was seen many times. This rearrangement joins TRBV20-1 to TRBJ2-5; possibly TRBD1 or TRBD2 for D (5 bases each). Looked up from germline, CDR1 is DFQATT and CDR2 is SNEGSKA (reference sequence). This CDR3 spans 17 amino acids. Between the trimmed V and J ends, which lost 4 bases and 5 bases, there was a span of 26 bases. The DNA of the CDR3 is TGCAGTGCTACACCGAGTTGGGGCTTTAGTGGAGGCGAGACCCAGTACTTC. Its protein is CSATPSWGFSGGETQYF.

There are many counts of this clonotype. The rearrangement uses TRBV5-1 and TRBJ2-7, with D possibly TRBD1 on 6 matching bases. In germline, CDR1 is SGHRS, CDR2 YFSETQ. CDR3 length: 16 amino acids. V was trimmed by 0 bases and J by 0 bases, leaving 13 bases between them. The CDR3 DNA sequence: TGCGCCAGCAGCTTGGGGGGGCCAGGGAGCTCCTACGAGCAGTACGTC. It is translated as CASSLGGPGSSYEQYV.

This clonotype was recorded many times. In nucleotides, the CDR3 is TGCGCCAGCAGCTGGTCAGGGGAAGGAGGCACAGATACGCAGTATTTT. Its translation: CASSWSGEGGTDTQYF. This chain connects TRBV5-1 to TRBJ2-3, with D tentatively TRBD1 (6 bases). Trimming removed 3 bases from V and 1 base from J, with 15 bases in between. CDR3 length: 16 amino acids. Germline V gene data show CDR1 as SGHRS and CDR2 as YFSETQ. Using reference TRBV5-1 and TRBJ2-3 for the parts outside the CDR3, the full variable domain is KAGVTQTPRYLIKTRGQQVTLSCSPISGHRSVSWYQQTPGQGLQFLFEYFSETQRNKGNFPGRFSGRQFSNSRSEMNVSTLELGDSALYLCASSWSGEGGTDTQYFGPGTRLTVL.

In this sample, this clonotype turned up many times. The chain employs TRBV19 and TRBJ2-1; D unresolved. V lost 7 bases, J lost 4 bases, and 14 bases lay in between. This CDR3 comprises 14 residues. The V gene's germline CDR1 is LNHDA and CDR2 SQIVND (reference sequence). The CDR3 sequence: CASKIGTQYNEQFF. The CDR3 DNA reads TGTGCCAGTAAGATCGGTACACAATACAATGAGCAGTTCTTC.

This clonotype was recorded many times. V usage is TRBV5-1 and J usage is TRBJ1-5; D is uncertain. This CDR3 is built from 13 residues. V lost 0 bases and J 5 bases, leaving 6 bases between the germline ends. Per the germline V gene, CDR1 is SGHRS and CDR2 is YFSETQ. CDR3 protein: CASSLEADQPQHF. The CDR3, as DNA: TGCGCCAGCAGCTTGGAGGCAGATCAGCCCCAGCATTTT. The full variable domain, in which reference TRBV5-1 and TRBJ1-5 provide the parts outside the CDR3, is KAGVTQTPRYLIKTRGQQVTLSCSPISGHRSVSWYQQTPGQGLQFLFEYFSETQRNKGNFPGRFSGRQFSNSRSEMNVSTLELGDSALYLCASSLEADQPQHFGDGTRLSIL.

This clonotype was seen repeatedly, ten times or more. The V and J genes are TRBV6-1 and TRBJ1-5, with D unresolved. V lost 2 bases and J lost 0, with 8 bases in between. The V gene's germline CDR1 is MNHNS and CDR2 SASEGT. The CDR3 is made up of 15 amino acids. The CDR3 bases are TGTGCCAGCAGTGAAAGGAGAAATAGCAATCAGCCCCAGCATTTT. Protein: CASSERRNSNQPQHF.

This clonotype was recorded many times. The chain is built from TRBV6-2 or TRBV6-3 and TRBJ2-3; the D is unclear. CDR3 length equals 13 residues. Germline V gives CDR1 MNHEY, CDR2 SVGEGT. V gave up 0 bases and J gave up 0 bases, with 1 base separating them. For the CDR3, the DNA is TGTGCCAGCAGTTACTCCAGCACAGATACGCAGTATTTT. Its protein is CASSYSSTDTQYF.

This clonotype was detected many times. The CDR3 loop reads CAISETRTGGGNQPQHF. CDR3 in DNA: TGTGCCATCAGTGAAACCAGGACAGGGGGTGGCAATCAGCCCCAGCATTTT. The rearrangement joins TRBV10-3 to TRBJ1-5, with 10 bases matching TRBD1. The CDR3 spans 17 residues. Germline V gene data show CDR1 as ENHRY and CDR2 as SYGVKD. The V and J ends lost 3 bases and 2 bases, in that order; junction bases with no gene match: 7.

This clonotype was found many times. This chain links TRBV6-6 with TRBJ1-5; the D is unclear. The CDR3 covers 12 residues. V lost 8 bases and J lost 7, with 12 bases in between. Germline V gives CDR1 MNHNY, CDR2 SVGAGI (reference sequence). CDR3 DNA sequence: TGTGCCAGCCGCTTCTTTCGCCAGCCCCAGCATTTT. Encoded protein: CASRFFRQPQHF.

This clonotype was seen at least ten times. The rearrangement uses TRBV7-2 and TRBJ2-4; tentatively, D is TRBD1 (6 bases). The CDR3 is 13 amino acids. Between the trimmed V and J ends, which lost 5 bases and 14 bases, there was a span of 19 bases. Germline V gene sequence: CDR1 SGHTA, CDR2 FQGNSA. The CDR3 sequence: CASSPGRDTLKYF. CDR3 in DNA: TGTGCCAGCAGCCCCGGTCGGGACACCCTAAAGTACTTC.

This clonotype was found many times. V usage is TRBV12-3 or TRBV12-4 and J usage is TRBJ1-2; TRBD1 agrees at 7 bases. This CDR3 contains 15 residues. With 4 bases clipped from V and 3 bases from J, the junction kept 8 bases outside the gene matches. This CDR3 reads CASSSTGAKDYGYTF. CDR3 DNA sequence: TGTGCCAGCAGTTCCACAGGGGCAAAAGACTATGGCTACACCTTC.

This clonotype occurred many times. The chain is built from TRBV30 and TRBJ2-7; perhaps D is TRBD1 or TRBD2 (5 bases each). The CDR3 is 11 amino acids. Germline-derived CDR1 and CDR2 are GTSNPN and SVGIG (reference sequence). Trimming removed 5 bases at V and 4 bases at J, with 9 bases between. The CDR3 DNA is TGTGCCTGGGGGGACCTTTACGAGCAGTACTTC. Its protein is CAWGDLYEQYF.

This clonotype was observed at least ten times. This sequence joins TRBV28 and TRBJ2-3; maybe TRBD1 (5 bases). The CDR3 is 15 amino acids. The germline V gene has CDR1 MDHEN and CDR2 SYDVKM. Trimming cost V 7 bases and J 1 base, with 15 bases left between them. The CDR3, as DNA: TGTGCCAGCACCCCTGCTGGGGCCGGCACAGATACGCAGTATTTT. Translation: CASTPAGAGTDTQYF.

In its sample, this clonotype was seen many times. This chain joins TRBV12-3 or TRBV12-4 and TRBJ2-3; TRBD1 aligns across 7 bases. CDR3 length equals 14 residues. With V trimmed by 5 bases and J by 7 bases, 9 bases remained unmatched. The CDR3 DNA is TGTGCCAGCAGTCCGGGACAGTTTAGGAATACGCAGTATTTT. Protein: CASSPGQFRNTQYF.